These 23 T cell receptor beta chains were sequenced from one sample in a study of T cells in Graves' hyperthyroidism and ophthalmopathy. Researchers took RNA transcripts and amplified the TCR beta CDR3 regions from them. When the TCR CDR3 underwent first-round RT-PCR, the HTBI primer set was used. One entry per CDR3 protein results from TCRdb running MiXCR on the multiplex PCR reads. The sample includes 390,000 or so distinct CDR3 sequences, roughly 14% of them seen just once. Sequenced: blood. These receptors all stem from a man aged 18 to 35 with Graves' ophthalmopathy.

Many counts were recorded for this clonotype. As DNA, the CDR3 is TGTGCCAGCAGTGAAGCAGCATACGAGCAGTACTTC. Amino acids: CASSEAAYEQYF. This chain uses TRBV2 with TRBJ2-7; no definite D call. V was cut by 0 bases and J by 4 bases, with 4 bases left in between. The germline V gene has CDR1 SNHLY and CDR2 FYNNEI. The length of the CDR3 is 12 residues. Full variable domain (rest looked up from reference TRBV2 and TRBJ2-7): EPEVTQTPSHQVTQMGQEVILRCVPISNHLYFYWYRQILGQKVEFLVSFYNNEISEKSEIFDDQFSVERPDGSNFTLKIRSTKLEDSAMYFCASSEAAYEQYFGPGTRLTVT.

This clonotype appeared many times. This chain connects TRBV18 to TRBJ2-5; no clear D gene. Deletions cut 1 base from V and 3 bases from J, with 0 bases between. The CDR3 totals 11 residues. CDR1 is KGHSH and CDR2 is LQKENI in the germline V gene. The CDR3 sequence: CASSPQETQYF. The CDR3 bases are TGTGCCAGCTCACCACAAGAGACCCAGTACTTC.

This clonotype came up many times. V is TRBV20-1 and J is TRBJ2-1; weak D call: TRBD2 (7 bases). The CDR3 is 16 amino acids. Trimming stripped 1 base from V and 3 bases from J, with 16 bases between. Germline assignment: CDR1 DFQATT and CDR2 SNEGSKA (reference sequence). The CDR3 reads CSARVRGGRDYNEQFF. As DNA, the CDR3 is TGCAGTGCTAGAGTAAGGGGGGGCAGGGACTACAATGAGCAGTTCTTC.

This clonotype was observed at least ten times. The chain has TRBV30 and TRBJ1-1; D unresolved. In germline, CDR1 is GTSNPN, CDR2 SVGIG (reference sequence). The CDR3 sequence is 12 residues long. The V end lost 4 bases, the J end lost 0 bases, and 6 bases lay between the germline ends. The CDR3 bases are TGTGCCTGGACTCAGGTGAACACTGAAGCTTTCTTT. Translation gives CAWTQVNTEAFF.

Worth noting for this clonotype: A much bigger clone sits one base away, suggesting this may be a read error. The chain links TRBV20-1 to TRBJ2-1, with 11 bases fitting TRBD2. CDR1 is DFQATT, CDR2 SNEGSKA, per germline (reference sequence). The CDR3 is 14 amino acids. V dropped 5 bases and J dropped 7; count of bases not matched to a gene: 7. The CDR3 sequence is CSAGSGGGENEQFF. The CDR3 DNA is TGCAGTGCTGGTAGCGGGGGGGGGGAAAATGAGCAGTTCTTC.

This clonotype was seen repeatedly, ten times or more. This chain uses TRBV30 with TRBJ1-2, with 7 positions matching TRBD1. This CDR3 is 12 amino acids long. Germline CDR1 GTSNPN, CDR2 SVGIG (reference sequence). Germline trimming cut 2 bases from V and 5 bases from J; bases unmatched to any gene: 2. The CDR3 is CAWSPGGYGYTF. DNA for the CDR3: TGTGCCTGGAGTCCAGGGGGATATGGCTACACCTTC.

This clonotype was counted at least ten times. This chain uses TRBV5-1 with TRBJ2-7, with D perhaps matching TRBD1 or TRBD2 (6 bases each). CDR1 is SGHRS and CDR2 is YFSETQ in the germline V gene. The CDR3 consists of 15 residues. Trimming stripped 0 bases from V and 7 bases from J, with 17 bases between. The CDR3 spells CASSLESGGGREQYF. The CDR3 DNA follows: TGCGCCAGCAGCTTGGAATCCGGGGGCGGACGGGAGCAGTACTTC.

This clonotype was seen many times. The rearrangement links TRBV19 to TRBJ1-5, with 7 bases aligning to TRBD1. This CDR3 comprises 16 residues. V gave up 4 bases and J gave up 4 bases; unmatched junction bases: 10. Germline V lookup: CDR1 LNHDA, CDR2 SQIVND (reference sequence). CDR3 nucleotide sequence: TGTGCCAGTAGTACAACCCGACAGGGTCGGAATCAGCCCCAGCATTTT. Residues: CASSTTRQGRNQPQHF.

In this sample, this clonotype turned up a few times. The J gene is TRBJ2-2, the V gene TRBV20-1; 8 nucleotides line up with TRBD2. CDR3 size: 14 residues. Germline loops: CDR1 DFQATT, CDR2 SNEGSKA (reference sequence). V dropped 4 bases and J dropped 7; count of bases not matched to a gene: 8. The CDR3 DNA sequence: TGCAGTGCTATCGGGGGGGCCTCGGACGGGGAGCTGTTTTTT. It codes for CSAIGGASDGELFF.

This clonotype was detected ten times or more. The CDR3 here is CASKGLAGTTDTQYF. As DNA, the CDR3 is TGTGCCAGCAAAGGACTAGCGGGCACCACAGATACGCAGTATTTT. J is TRBJ2-3 and V is TRBV6-2 or TRBV6-3; 11 bases agree with TRBD2. This CDR3 is 15 amino acids long. J was trimmed by 2 bases and V by 7 bases; bases with no gene match: 5. Germline CDR1 reads MNHEY; CDR2 reads SVGEGT.

This clonotype appeared a few times. The chain is built from TRBV5-6 and TRBJ2-2; D is uncertain. The CDR3 has 14 amino acids. Germline V CDR1 and CDR2: SGHDT, YYEEEE. Trimming removed 7 bases at V and 5 bases at J, with 15 bases between. DNA of the CDR3: TGTGCCAGCTCCGCCTCATTGTGGACCGGGGAGCTGTTTTTT. It is translated as CASSASLWTGELFF.

V is TRBV24-1 and J is TRBJ2-1; TRBD2 matches at 10 bases. The length of the CDR3 is 17 residues. The trim removed 3 bases at V and 5 bases at J, leaving 9 bases unmatched. Germline CDR1 KGHDR, CDR2 SFDVKD. The CDR3 DNA reads as TGTGCCACCAGTGATAAGGAAGCGGGAGGGCCCCACAATGAGCAGTTCTTC. Protein sequence: CATSDKEAGGPHNEQFF.

In this sample, this clonotype turned up many times. CDR3 amino acids: CASSLGHRETQYF. The CDR3 coding sequence is TGTGCCAGCAGTTTGGGGCATCGAGAGACCCAGTACTTC. This chain uses TRBV12-3 or TRBV12-4 with TRBJ2-5; maybe TRBD1 (5 bases). V gave up 3 bases and J gave up 4 bases, with 9 bases separating them. This CDR3 region has 13 residues.

The rearrangement links TRBV30 to TRBJ2-7; tentative D call: TRBD2 (7 bases). Germline V gene sequence: CDR1 GTSNPN, CDR2 SVGIG (reference sequence). Trimming cost V 3 bases and J 7 bases, with 25 bases left between them. This CDR3 contains 16 residues. The CDR3 loop is CAWRARGAKGTWEQYF. The CDR3 nucleotides are TGTGCCTGGAGGGCCCGGGGGGCTAAAGGAACTTGGGAGCAGTACTTC. The full variable domain, with the rest looked up from reference TRBV30 and TRBJ2-7, is SQTIHQWPATLVQPVGSPLSLECTVEGTSNPNLYWYRQAAGRGLQLLFYSVGIGQISSEVPQNLSASRPQDRQFILSSKKLLLSDSGFYLCAWRARGAKGTWEQYFGPGTRLTVT.

In this sample, this clonotype turned up a few times. V is TRBV5-6 and J is TRBJ1-6; D gene ambiguous. V shed 1 base and J shed 10 bases, with 12 bases lying between them. Germline V lookup: CDR1 SGHDT, CDR2 YYEEEE. The CDR3 has 14 residues. The CDR3 spells CASSLFAVISPLHF. CDR3 DNA sequence: TGTGCCAGCAGCTTGTTTGCAGTTATCTCACCCCTCCACTTT. The full variable domain, its missing parts supplied by reference TRBV5-6 and TRBJ1-6, is DAGVTQSPTHLIKTRGQQVTLRCSPKSGHDTVSWYQQALGQGPQFIFQYYEEEERQRGNFPDRFSGHQFPNYSSELNVNALLLGDSALYLCASSLFAVISPLHFGNGTRLTVT.

There are many counts of this clonotype. V is TRBV5-1 and J is TRBJ2-1; D is ambiguous. The CDR3 length is 14 residues. V lost 0 bases to trimming and J lost 10 bases, with 14 bases between them. CDR1 is SGHRS, CDR2 YFSETQ, per germline. CDR3 residues: CASSLAFGSEEQFF. The DNA of the CDR3 is TGCGCCAGCAGCTTGGCCTTTGGTTCTGAGGAGCAGTTCTTC.

This clonotype was recorded a few times. The V gene is TRBV9, the J gene TRBJ2-3; D call uncertain. The CDR3 covers 14 residues. Between the trimmed V and J ends, which lost 1 base and 4 bases, there was a span of 10 bases. Germline lookup yields CDR1 SGDLS and CDR2 YYNGEE. The CDR3 protein is CASSVSYGADTQYF. Here the CDR3 DNA reads TGTGCCAGCAGCGTATCTTACGGCGCAGATACGCAGTATTTT.

The gene calls are TRBV4-1 and TRBJ1-6, with unresolved D. The length of the CDR3 is 12 residues. Trimming shortened V by 5 bases and J by 13 bases, and 12 bases separated the two germline ends. Germline CDR1 is MGHRA and CDR2 is YSYEKL. The CDR3 reads CASSFDERPLHF. For the CDR3, the DNA is TGCGCCAGCAGCTTCGACGAGCGGCCCCTCCACTTT.

The sample holds many counts of this clonotype. V usage is TRBV12-3 or TRBV12-4 and J usage is TRBJ2-3, with a tentative D call TRBD2 (7 bases). This CDR3 region has 13 residues. Trimming removed 7 bases from V and 4 bases from J, with 12 bases in between. The CDR3 sequence: CASKRGGPDTQYF. For the CDR3, the DNA is TGTGCCAGCAAAAGGGGGGGCCCAGATACGCAGTATTTT.

V and J are TRBV30 and TRBJ2-3; 9 nucleotides align to TRBD2. This CDR3 is 14 amino acids long. Trimming took 0 bases from V and 8 from J; bases not matched to a gene: 6. Germline V gene lookup returns CDR1 GTSNPN and CDR2 SVGIG (reference sequence). CDR3 nucleotides: TGTGCCTGGAGTGTCCTAGCGGGGTCACTTACGCAGTATTTT. It specifies CAWSVLAGSLTQYF. Full variable domain (remainder filled in from reference TRBV30 and TRBJ2-3): SQTIHQWPATLVQPVGSPLSLECTVEGTSNPNLYWYRQAAGRGLQLLFYSVGIGQISSEVPQNLSASRPQDRQFILSSKKLLLSDSGFYLCAWSVLAGSLTQYFGPGTRLTVL.

This clonotype appeared a single time. The chain couples TRBV10-3 to TRBJ2-2, with a possible D match to TRBD2 (6 bases). With 3 bases removed from V and 7 bases from J, the gap between germline ends came to 9 bases. The CDR3 has 13 amino acids. From germline, CDR1 is ENHRY and CDR2 SYGVKD. This CDR3 is CAISDREIGELFF. DNA for the CDR3: TGTGCCATCAGTGACCGGGAGATCGGGGAGCTGTTTTTT.

The chain employs TRBV6-4 and TRBJ2-1, with 7 bases lining up with TRBD1. This CDR3 is 13 amino acids long. CDR1 is MRHNA and CDR2 is SNTAGT in the germline V gene. Unmatched junction bases numbered 0, after V lost 2 bases and J lost 5 bases. The CDR3 coding sequence is TGTGCCAGCAGTGACAGGGGGCACAATGAGCAGTTCTTC. Translation gives CASSDRGHNEQFF.

The sample holds many counts of this clonotype. The chain is built from TRBV3-1 and TRBJ2-4; no firm D call. Per the germline V gene, CDR1 is LGHDT and CDR2 is YNNKEL (reference sequence). The length of the CDR3 is 15 residues. Trimming left V 1 base short and J 8 bases short, with 15 bases between. In DNA form, the CDR3 reads TGTGCCAGCAGCCAAGGAGAGGCCTCTGCAGACATTCAGTACTTC. Protein: CASSQGEASADIQYF.